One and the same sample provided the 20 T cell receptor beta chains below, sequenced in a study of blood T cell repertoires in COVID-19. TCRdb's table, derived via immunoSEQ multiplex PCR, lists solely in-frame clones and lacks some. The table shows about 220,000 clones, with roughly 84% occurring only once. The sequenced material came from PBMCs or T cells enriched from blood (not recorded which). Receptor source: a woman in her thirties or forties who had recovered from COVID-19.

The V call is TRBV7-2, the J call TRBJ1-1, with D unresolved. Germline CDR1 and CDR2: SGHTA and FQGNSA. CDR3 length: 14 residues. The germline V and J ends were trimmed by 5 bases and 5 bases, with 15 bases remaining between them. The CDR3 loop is CASSLIRGGTEAFF. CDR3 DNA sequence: TGTGCCAGCAGCCTTATCCGAGGAGGAACTGAAGCTTTCTTT.

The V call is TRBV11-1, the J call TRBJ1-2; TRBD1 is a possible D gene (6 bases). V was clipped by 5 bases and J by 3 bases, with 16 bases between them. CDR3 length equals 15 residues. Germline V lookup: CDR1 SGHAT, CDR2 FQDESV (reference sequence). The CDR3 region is CASSPRYSGDYGYTF. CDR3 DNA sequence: TGTGCCAGCAGCCCCCGGTATTCAGGGGACTATGGCTACACCTTC. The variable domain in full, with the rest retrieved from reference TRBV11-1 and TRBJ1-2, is EAEVAQSPRYKITEKSQAVAFWCDPISGHATLYWYRQILGQGPELLVQFQDESVVDDSQLPKDRFSAERLKGVDSTLKIQPAELGDSAMYLCASSPRYSGDYGYTFGSGTRLTVV.

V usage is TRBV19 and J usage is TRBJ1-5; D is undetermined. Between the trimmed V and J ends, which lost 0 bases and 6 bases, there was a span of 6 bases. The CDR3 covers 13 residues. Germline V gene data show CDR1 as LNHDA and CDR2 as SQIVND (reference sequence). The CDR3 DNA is TGTGCCAGTAGTATAGAAGAGGGTCAGCCCCAGCATTTT. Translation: CASSIEEGQPQHF.

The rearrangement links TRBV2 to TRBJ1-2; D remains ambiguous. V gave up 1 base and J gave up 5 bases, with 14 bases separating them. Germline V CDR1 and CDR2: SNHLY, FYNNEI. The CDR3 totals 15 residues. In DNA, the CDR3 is TGTGCCAGCAGTGAAGGAGAAAGGAGCGGATATGGCTACACCTTC. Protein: CASSEGERSGYGYTF.

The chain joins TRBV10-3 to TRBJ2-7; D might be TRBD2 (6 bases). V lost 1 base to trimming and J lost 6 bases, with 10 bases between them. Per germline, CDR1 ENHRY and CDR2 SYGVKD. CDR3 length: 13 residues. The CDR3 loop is CAISEFSGGEQYV. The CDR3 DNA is TGTGCCATCAGTGAGTTCTCCGGGGGCGAGCAGTACGTC.

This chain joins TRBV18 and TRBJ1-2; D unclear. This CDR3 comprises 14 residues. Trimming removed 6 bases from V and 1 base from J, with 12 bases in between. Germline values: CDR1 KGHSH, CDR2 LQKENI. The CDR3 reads CASSSGSLNYGYTF. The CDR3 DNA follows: TGTGCCAGCTCTTCGGGGAGTCTTAACTATGGCTACACCTTC.

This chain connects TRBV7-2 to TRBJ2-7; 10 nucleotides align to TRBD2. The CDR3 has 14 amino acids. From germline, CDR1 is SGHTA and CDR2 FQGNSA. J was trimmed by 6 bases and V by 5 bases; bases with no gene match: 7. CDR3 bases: TGTGCCAGCAGCACAAGCGGGAGGGTGGGCGAGCAGTACGTC. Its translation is CASSTSGRVGEQYV.

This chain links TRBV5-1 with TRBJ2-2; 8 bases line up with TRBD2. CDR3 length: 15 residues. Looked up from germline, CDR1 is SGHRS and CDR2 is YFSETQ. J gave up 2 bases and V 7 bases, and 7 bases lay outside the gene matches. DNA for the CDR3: TGCGCCAGCCGTAGAGCGGGAGCCAACACCGGGGAGCTGTTTTTT. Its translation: CASRRAGANTGELFF.

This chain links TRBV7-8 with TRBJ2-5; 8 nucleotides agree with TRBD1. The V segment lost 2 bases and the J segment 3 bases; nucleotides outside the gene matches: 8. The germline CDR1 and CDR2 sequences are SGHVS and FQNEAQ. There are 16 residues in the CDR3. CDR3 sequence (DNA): TGTGCCAGCAGCTTACCTTCCGGGACAGGCAAAGAGACCCAGTACTTC. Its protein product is CASSLPSGTGKETQYF.

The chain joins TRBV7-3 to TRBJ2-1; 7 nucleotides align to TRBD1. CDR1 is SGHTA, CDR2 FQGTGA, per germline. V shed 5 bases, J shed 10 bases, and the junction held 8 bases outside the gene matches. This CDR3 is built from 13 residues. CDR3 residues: CASSSDRAGEQFF. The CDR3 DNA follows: TGTGCCAGCAGCAGCGACAGGGCCGGAGAGCAGTTCTTC.

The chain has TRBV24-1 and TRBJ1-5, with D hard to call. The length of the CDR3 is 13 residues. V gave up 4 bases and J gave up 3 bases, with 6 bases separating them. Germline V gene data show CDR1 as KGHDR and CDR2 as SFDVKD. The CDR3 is CATSDTNNQPQHF. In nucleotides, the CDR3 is TGTGCCACCAGTGACACTAACAATCAGCCCCAGCATTTT.

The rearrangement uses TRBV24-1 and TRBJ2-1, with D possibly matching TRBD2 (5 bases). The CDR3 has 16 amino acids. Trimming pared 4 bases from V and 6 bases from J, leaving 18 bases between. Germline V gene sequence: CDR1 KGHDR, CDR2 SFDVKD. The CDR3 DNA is TGTGCCACCAGTGACCTGACTACCGGGCCGGGCAATGAGCAGTTCTTC. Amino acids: CATSDLTTGPGNEQFF.

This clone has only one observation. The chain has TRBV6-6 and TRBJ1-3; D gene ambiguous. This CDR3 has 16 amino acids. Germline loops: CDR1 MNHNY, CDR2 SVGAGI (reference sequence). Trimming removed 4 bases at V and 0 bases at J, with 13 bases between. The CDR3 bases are TGTGCCAGCAGTTCGACACCGGCCTACTCTGGAAACACCATATATTTT. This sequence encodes CASSSTPAYSGNTIYF.

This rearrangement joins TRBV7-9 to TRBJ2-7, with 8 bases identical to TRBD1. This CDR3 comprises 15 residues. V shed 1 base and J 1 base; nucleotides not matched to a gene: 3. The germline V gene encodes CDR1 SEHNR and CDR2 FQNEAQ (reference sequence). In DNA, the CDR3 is TGTGCCAGCAGCTTAGGACAGGGGTTTTCCTACGAGCAGTACTTC. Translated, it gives CASSLGQGFSYEQYF.

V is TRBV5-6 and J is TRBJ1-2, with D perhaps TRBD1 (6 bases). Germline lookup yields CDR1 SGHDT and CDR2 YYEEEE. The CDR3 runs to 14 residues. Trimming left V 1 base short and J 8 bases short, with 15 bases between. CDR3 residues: CASSLIRGAGGYTF. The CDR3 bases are TGTGCCAGCAGCTTGATACGGGGGGCTGGAGGCTACACCTTC.

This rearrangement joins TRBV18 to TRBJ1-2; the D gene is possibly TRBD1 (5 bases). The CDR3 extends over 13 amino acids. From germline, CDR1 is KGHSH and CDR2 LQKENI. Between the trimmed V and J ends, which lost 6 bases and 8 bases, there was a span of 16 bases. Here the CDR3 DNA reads TGTGCCAGCTCGCTCAGGGATTCAAGGGGCTACACCTTC. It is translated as CASSLRDSRGYTF.

The CDR3 protein is CASSYRGDEQFF. The CDR3 DNA reads as TGTGCCAGCAGCTACAGGGGCGATGAGCAGTTCTTC. The chain carries TRBV6-5 and TRBJ2-1; 7 nucleotides match TRBD1. This CDR3 comprises 12 residues. J was trimmed by 8 bases and V by 6 bases; bases with no gene match: 4. The V gene's germline CDR1 is MNHEY and CDR2 SVGAGI.

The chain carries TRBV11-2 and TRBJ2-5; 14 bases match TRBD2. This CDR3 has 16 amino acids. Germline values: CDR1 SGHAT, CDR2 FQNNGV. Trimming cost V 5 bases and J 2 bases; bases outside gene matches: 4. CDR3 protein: CASSPGLAGVQETQYF. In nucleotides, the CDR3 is TGTGCCAGCAGCCCGGGACTAGCGGGAGTTCAAGAGACCCAGTACTTC.

This CDR3 reads CSGGRQEGGYTF. In nucleotides, the CDR3 is TGCAGCGGGGGACGCCAGGAAGGTGGCTACACCTTC. This chain connects TRBV29-1 to TRBJ1-2, with D possibly matching TRBD1 (5 bases). CDR3 length: 12 residues. The germline CDR1 and CDR2 sequences are SQVTM and ANQGSEA. Trimming stripped 7 bases from V and 7 bases from J, with 16 bases between.

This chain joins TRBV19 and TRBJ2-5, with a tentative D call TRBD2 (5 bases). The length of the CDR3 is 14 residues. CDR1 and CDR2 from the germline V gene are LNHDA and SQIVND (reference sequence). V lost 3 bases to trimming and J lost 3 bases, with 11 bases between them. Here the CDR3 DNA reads TGTGCCAGTAGTATTGACGGGAAAAAAGAGACCCAGTACTTC. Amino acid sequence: CASSIDGKKETQYF.